Listed below are T cell receptor beta chains from one sample, sequenced in a study of T cells in Graves' hyperthyroidism and ophthalmopathy. TCRdb fed the multiplex PCR reads into MiXCR, producing one record per CDR3 protein. The data contain fewer than 700,000 distinct CDR3 sequences, around 15% of them singletons. The sample consisted of blood. The receptor source for this set is a woman under 40 with Graves' hyperthyroidism. Both conserved end residues are part of each CDR3. Each record gives: J gene, V gene, clone size, CDR3 protein. Size is omitted from some rows. Given values are once, few, many or a class for expanded clones.

>TRBJ1-1|TRBV13|many
CASSLGRRGAFF
>TRBJ2-2|TRBV24-1|few
CATSDLRGTGELFF
>TRBJ2-1|TRBV9|few
CASSVVASGMQFF
>TRBJ2-4|TRBV6-1|-
CASSPGRDLAKNIQYF
>TRBJ1-1|TRBV20-1|-
CSARAGTVLNTEAFF
>TRBJ2-7|TRBV12-3/TRBV12-4|once
CASSSFPPDSSYEQYF
>TRBJ2-1|TRBV7-8|few
CASSPPGGRYNEQFF
>TRBJ1-1|TRBV28|many
CASRGGLYTEAFF
>TRBJ1-1|TRBV4-1|few
CASSPVRGSTEAFF
>TRBJ2-2|TRBV5-1|few
CASSSGLAGLNTGELFF
>TRBJ2-2|TRBV6-5|many
CASSYSGTGTGELFF
>TRBJ2-3|TRBV3-1|many
CASSQNRDTQYF
>TRBJ2-5|TRBV3-1|many
CASSQDVRSGRNEETQYF